This TCR beta chain was sequenced during a study of blood T cells in healthy people across ages. V was clipped by 6 bases and J by 8 bases; unmatched bases: 12. The CDR3 has 14 amino acids. Drawing of peripheral blood yielded roughly 9.3 milliliters from each donor. The authors isolated at least 6.5 million PBMCs per sample. Primers used in a second PCR of about 7 to 11 cycles were a sample-barcoded 5' primer and a J-beta primer mix. TCRdb itself ran the 5' RACE reads through MiXCR, one entry per CDR3 protein. The repertoire holds around 800,000 distinct CDR3 sequences, with 55% to 65% as singletons. This clonotype was observed a single time.

This chain uses TRBV12-3 or TRBV12-4 with TRBJ1-2; 7 nucleotides line up with TRBD1. Sequenced input: blood. The receptor comes from a man aged 30 to 45 in good health. The CDR3 DNA reads as TGTGCCAGCAGCATCGGGACAGCGTCCCGGGGCTACACCTTC. Translated, it gives CASSIGTASRGYTF.